The 6 T cell receptor beta chains listed next were all sequenced from one sample in a study of blood T cell repertoires in COVID-19. Clones were read by immunoSEQ multiplex PCR, and TCRdb kept only the in-frame ones, dropping some. Among over 100,000 clones listed, roughly 83% were seen once. Sequencing used peripheral blood. The origin of the receptors is a woman aged 60-70 years with acute or convalescent COVID-19.

The genes are TRBV9 and TRBJ2-5; 9 bases map to TRBD2. Germline-derived CDR1 and CDR2 are SGDLS and YYNGEE. The CDR3 length is 17 residues. V dropped 0 bases and J dropped 1; count of bases not matched to a gene: 7. The CDR3 spells CASSVGLAGYSQETQYF. The CDR3 coding sequence is TGTGCCAGCAGCGTAGGTCTAGCGGGATATTCCCAAGAGACCCAGTACTTC.

This clone was counted only a few times. This chain links TRBV3-1 (or the pseudogene TRBV3-2) with TRBJ1-3; 7 positions agree with TRBD1. This CDR3 region has 17 residues. Germline V gives CDR1 LGHDT, CDR2 YNNKEL (reference sequence). V lost 4 bases, J lost 0 bases, and 9 bases stayed unmatched. Here the CDR3 reads CASSRATGPSSGNTIYF. CDR3 DNA: TGTGCCAGCAGCCGGGCGACAGGGCCTTCCTCTGGAAACACCATATATTTT.

This clone was seen just once. The gene calls are TRBV5-1 and TRBJ2-7; no clear D gene. Per germline, CDR1 SGHRS and CDR2 YFSETQ. This CDR3 has 12 residues. The V end lost 0 bases, the J end lost 4 bases, and 5 bases lay between the germline ends. The CDR3 loop reads CASSLDMYEQYF. Written as DNA, the CDR3 is TGCGCCAGCAGCTTGGATATGTACGAGCAGTACTTC.

J is TRBJ1-4 and V is TRBV5-1; D is perhaps TRBD1 (6 bases). In germline, CDR1 is SGHRS, CDR2 YFSETQ. This CDR3 comprises 16 residues. Trimming took 3 bases from V and 1 from J, leaving 13 bases between them. CDR3 sequence reads: CASSSGQPRTNEKLFF. In nucleotides, the CDR3 is TGCGCCAGCAGCTCTGGACAGCCCAGAACTAATGAAAAACTGTTTTTT.

V usage is TRBV28 and J usage is TRBJ1-1, with TRBD1 matching 8 bases. V shed 6 bases and J 7 bases; nucleotides not matched to a gene: 22. CDR1 and CDR2 from the germline V gene are MDHEN and SYDVKM. The CDR3 totals 18 residues. CDR3 nucleotides: TGTGCCAGCAGCCGGATGCAAGGACAGGGAGGCCGGGTCGGTGAAGCTTTCTTT. This translates into CASSRMQGQGGRVGEAFF.

The genes are TRBV6-4 and TRBJ2-1; D uncertain. The CDR3 is 16 residues long. Trimming removed 0 bases from V and 0 bases from J, with 9 bases in between. Germline CDR1 reads MRHNA; CDR2 reads SNTAGT. The CDR3 nucleotides read TGTGCCAGCAGTGACTCGTACGCGCGCTCCTACAATGAGCAGTTCTTC. Amino acid sequence: CASSDSYARSYNEQFF.